These 21 T cell receptor beta chains were all obtained from the same sample, sequenced in a study of cytomegalovirus exposure and HLA in healthy donors. PCR was performed using 60 Vbeta and 13 Jbeta primers. The data were produced by immunoSEQ multiplex PCR, yet TCRdb's version contains in-frame clones alone and is incomplete. The sample lists roughly 180,000 clones; 81% were seen once. Sequenced: PBMCs. The receptors originated from a woman aged 18 to 35 in good health and CMV-seropositive.

The chain recombines TRBV6-6 with TRBJ2-5; D is unresolved. The CDR3 sequence is 12 residues long. Germline loops: CDR1 MNHNY, CDR2 SVGAGI (reference sequence). V was clipped by 5 bases and J by 4 bases, with 8 bases between them. The CDR3 protein is CASSTSVETQYF. The CDR3 bases are TGTGCCAGCAGTACGAGCGTAGAGACCCAGTACTTC.

The rearrangement uses TRBV2 and TRBJ2-7; TRBD2 matches 7 bases. CDR3 length: 16 residues. Trimming took 2 bases from V and 0 from J; bases not matched to a gene: 7. Per germline, CDR1 SNHLY and CDR2 FYNNEI. In nucleotides, the CDR3 is TGTGCCAGCAGTGAATCTTTCGGGGGGTTCTCCTACGAGCAGTACGTC. Its translation is CASSESFGGFSYEQYV.

This sequence joins TRBV7-9 and TRBJ1-2; 7 nucleotides agree with TRBD1. The germline gives CDR1 SEHNR, CDR2 FQNEAQ (reference sequence). This CDR3 comprises 15 residues. The junction had 10 bases not matched to a gene; V was cut back by 5 bases and J by 4 bases. CDR3 in amino acids: CASSPTGRMVYGYTF. DNA for the CDR3: TGTGCCAGCAGCCCGACAGGGCGTATGGTCTATGGCTACACCTTC. Drawing the rest from reference TRBV7-9 and TRBJ1-2, the complete variable domain is DTGVSQNPRHKITKRGQNVTFRCDPISEHNRLYWYRQTLGQGPEFLTYFQNEAQLEKSRLLSDRFSAERPKGSFSTLEIQRTEQGDSAMYLCASSPTGRMVYGYTFGSGTRLTVV.

V is TRBV19 and J is TRBJ1-2; 9 bases fit TRBD1. Losses at the gene ends were 6 bases for V and 8 bases for J; bases not matched to a gene: 16. CDR3 length equals 16 residues. The germline gives CDR1 LNHDA, CDR2 SQIVND (reference sequence). The CDR3: CASRIKGGQGIWGYTF. Here the CDR3 DNA reads TGTGCCAGTAGGATTAAGGGAGGACAGGGGATTTGGGGCTACACCTTC. The whole variable domain, filled in from reference TRBV19 and TRBJ1-2, reads DGGITQSPKYLFRKEGQNVTLSCEQNLNHDAMYWYRQDPGQGLRLIYYSQIVNDFQKGDIAEGYSVSREKKESFPLTVTSAQKNPTAFYLCASRIKGGQGIWGYTFGSGTRLTVV.

This chain links TRBV6-1 with TRBJ2-7, with TRBD2 matching 11 bases. The CDR3 is 15 residues long. V lost 4 bases and J lost 0; bases outside the gene matches: 2. The germline CDR1 and CDR2 sequences are MNHNS and SASEGT. DNA of the CDR3: TGTGCCAGCAGTGTGACTAGCGGGGACTCCTACGAGCAGTACGTC. Protein sequence: CASSVTSGDSYEQYV.

CDR3 sequence: CASSLEGAGYNGYTF. In nucleotides, the CDR3 is TGTGCCAGCAGCTTAGAGGGTGCGGGTTATAATGGCTACACCTTC. The V gene is TRBV7-2, the J gene TRBJ1-2, with D hard to call. The CDR3 is 15 amino acids. Trimming took 1 base from V and 6 from J, leaving 15 bases between them. The germline gives CDR1 SGHTA, CDR2 FQGNSA.

The chain couples TRBV2 to TRBJ1-2; no definite D call. Germline CDR1 is SNHLY and CDR2 is FYNNEI. The V and J ends lost 1 base and 9 bases respectively, with 3 bases between them. The CDR3 loop spans 10 amino acids. CDR3 in DNA: TGTGCCAGCAGTGAAGAGCGCTACACCTTC. Its translation: CASSEERYTF.

The chain has TRBV28 and TRBJ2-3; 8 nucleotides line up with TRBD2. Per germline, CDR1 MDHEN and CDR2 SYDVKM. The V gene end was trimmed by 10 bases and the J gene end by 6 bases; junction bases not matched to a gene: 15. CDR3 length equals 15 residues. In DNA form, the CDR3 reads TGTGCCATACTCAGCGGGGGCCACACACAGGATACGCAGTATTTT. Translating gives CAILSGGHTQDTQYF.

The genes are TRBV6-1 and TRBJ2-3; 10 nucleotides match TRBD2. Trimming cost V 4 bases and J 4 bases; bases outside gene matches: 2. This CDR3 has 14 amino acids. In germline, CDR1 is MNHNS, CDR2 SASEGT. The CDR3 sequence is CASSGSGGADTQYF. Here the CDR3 DNA reads TGTGCCAGCAGTGGAAGCGGGGGGGCAGATACGCAGTATTTT.

This chain connects TRBV6-1 to TRBJ1-4, with D unresolved. The germline V gene encodes CDR1 MNHNS and CDR2 SASEGT. The length of the CDR3 is 15 residues. The V and J ends lost 4 bases and 0 bases respectively, with 9 bases between them. In DNA form, the CDR3 reads TGTGCCAGCAGTGTTAACAGTCCAACTAATGAAAAACTGTTTTTT. Encoded protein: CASSVNSPTNEKLFF.

The chain carries TRBV4-2 and TRBJ1-1; 9 nucleotides line up with TRBD1. The CDR3 sequence is 16 residues long. Germline assignment: CDR1 LGHNA and CDR2 YNFKEQ. V was clipped by 2 bases and J by 1 base; unmatched bases: 5. In nucleotides, the CDR3 is TGTGCCAGCAGCCAAAGGGTGGGACAGGGGAACACTGAAGCTTTCTTT. Protein sequence: CASSQRVGQGNTEAFF.

The genes are TRBV2 and TRBJ1-2, with 8 bases that match TRBD1. Per the germline V gene, CDR1 is SNHLY and CDR2 is FYNNEI. With V trimmed by 6 bases and J by 4 bases, 7 bases remained unmatched. The CDR3 contains 14 residues. In nucleotides, the CDR3 is TGTGCCAGCAGGAGACAGGGGACGTCCTATGGCTACACCTTC. Encoded protein: CASRRQGTSYGYTF.

The gene calls are TRBV15 and TRBJ1-2; tentatively, D is TRBD1 (5 bases). The CDR3 is 13 residues long. Deletions cut 5 bases from V and 2 bases from J, with 9 bases between. Germline loops: CDR1 LNHNV, CDR2 YYDKDF (reference sequence). DNA of the CDR3: TGTGCCACCAGCGCCCGACAGAACTATGGCTACACCTTC. It specifies CATSARQNYGYTF.

The chain couples TRBV9 to TRBJ2-3; TRBD2 matches 11 bases. V dropped 3 bases and J dropped 1; count of bases not matched to a gene: 4. The CDR3 sequence is 16 residues long. Germline V gives CDR1 SGDLS, CDR2 YYNGEE. CDR3 coding DNA: TGTGCCAGCAGCGCTTCACTAGCGGGGGGCACAGATACGCAGTATTTT. This gives the protein CASSASLAGGTDTQYF.

This chain uses TRBV7-6 with TRBJ2-3, with TRBD2 identical over 12 bases. After removal of 5 bases from V and 0 bases from J, the junction contained 6 bases not matched to a gene. Germline V gene lookup returns CDR1 SGHVS and CDR2 FNYEAQ. CDR3 length equals 17 residues. The CDR3 loop is CASSKTSGGQSTDTQYF. Here the CDR3 DNA reads TGTGCCAGCAGCAAAACTAGCGGGGGGCAAAGCACAGATACGCAGTATTTT.

This clone was seen only a few times. The chain uses TRBV6-5 and TRBJ2-3; no firm D call. Germline V CDR1 and CDR2: MNHEY, SVGAGI. Trimming left V 0 bases short and J 0 bases short, with 7 bases between. The CDR3 loop spans 15 amino acids. CDR3 loop: CASSYSGGSTDTQYF. In DNA form, the CDR3 reads TGTGCCAGCAGTTACTCCGGCGGAAGCACAGATACGCAGTATTTT.

The J gene is TRBJ2-1, the V gene TRBV2, with a tentative D call TRBD1 (6 bases). Looked up from germline, CDR1 is SNHLY and CDR2 is FYNNEI. The V end lost 3 bases, the J end lost 8 bases, and 14 bases lay between the germline ends. This CDR3 is 14 amino acids long. The CDR3 loop reads CASSDSGAVYEQFF. In nucleotides, the CDR3 is TGTGCCAGCAGTGATTCAGGGGCGGTATATGAGCAGTTCTTC. The variable domain in full, completed from reference TRBV2 and TRBJ2-1, reads EPEVTQTPSHQVTQMGQEVILRCVPISNHLYFYWYRQILGQKVEFLVSFYNNEISEKSEIFDDQFSVERPDGSNFTLKIRSTKLEDSAMYFCASSDSGAVYEQFFGPGTRLTVL.

This sequence joins TRBV6-6 and TRBJ2-7; weak D call: TRBD2 (6 bases). CDR3 length: 14 amino acids. Germline-derived CDR1 and CDR2 are MNHNY and SVGAGI (reference sequence). Trimming removed 0 bases from V and 0 bases from J, with 6 bases in between. In DNA form, the CDR3 reads TGTGCCAGCAGTTACTCGGAGGGCTCCTACGAGCAGTACGTC. This gives the protein CASSYSEGSYEQYV.

The rearrangement uses TRBV5-1 and TRBJ1-4; a possible D gene is TRBD1 (5 bases). V was shortened by 3 bases and J by 8 bases, with 20 bases between the two germline ends. CDR3 size: 16 residues. CDR1 is SGHRS and CDR2 is YFSETQ in the germline V gene. CDR3 bases: TGCGCCAGCAGCTCCGGGGGTGGAGGGGAGTCCGAAAAACTGTTTTTT. This sequence encodes CASSSGGGGESEKLFF.

The chain has TRBV6-5 and TRBJ1-4; maybe TRBD1 (5 bases). The CDR3 runs to 15 residues. The V end lost 2 bases, the J end lost 8 bases, and 15 bases lay between the germline ends. Germline CDR1 is MNHEY and CDR2 is SVGAGI. The DNA for the CDR3 is TGTGCCAGCAGTTACACTTCAGGGAGGCAGGAAAAACTGTTTTTT. Its translation is CASSYTSGRQEKLFF.

J is TRBJ2-1 and V is TRBV27; tentatively, D is TRBD2 (6 bases). This CDR3 has 16 residues. Germline CDR1 is MNHEY and CDR2 is SMNVEV (reference sequence). The ends were cut back, 4 bases at V and 0 bases at J, with 13 bases in the middle. The CDR3 region is CASSYHGGDSYNEQFF. In DNA form, the CDR3 reads TGTGCCAGCAGTTATCACGGGGGAGACTCCTACAATGAGCAGTTCTTC.